The source of this T cell receptor beta chain is a study of blood T cell repertoires in COVID-19. Measured with immunoSEQ multiplex PCR; TCRdb has only the in-frame clones, and not every one. The sample shows roughly 150,000 clones, 80% of them seen only once. The CDR3 runs 13 residues. Germline V gene data show CDR1 as SQVTM and CDR2 as ANQGSEA. V shed 7 bases, J shed 4 bases, and the junction held 7 bases outside the gene matches. The rearrangement uses TRBV29-1 and TRBJ2-5; 9 bases map to TRBD1. Input material: peripheral blood. The TCR comes from a man in his sixties with acute or convalescent COVID-19. CDR3 region: CSGTGVGGETQYF. Written as DNA, the CDR3 is TGCAGCGGGACAGGGGTTGGGGGAGAGACCCAGTACTTC.